A single sample is the source of the 24 T cell receptor beta chains below, sequenced in a study of blood T cell repertoires in COVID-19. The assay was immunoSEQ multiplex PCR, and TCRdb's table has in-frame clones only and misses some. Of some 150,000 clones in the sample, approximately 88% were seen once. The sequencing sample was made of peripheral blood. The receptors derive from a man aged 55 to 70 with acute or convalescent COVID-19.

The genes are TRBV6-1 and TRBJ1-2; TRBD1 agrees at 8 bases. The germline CDR1 and CDR2 sequences are MNHNS and SASEGT. V trimming: 2 bases; J trimming: 7 bases; junction bases outside the gene matches: 3. The CDR3 has 13 amino acids. The CDR3 sequence: CASSESTGGGYTF. For the CDR3, the DNA is TGTGCCAGCAGTGAAAGTACAGGGGGTGGCTACACCTTC.

This clone was counted a few times. The genes are TRBV5-5 and TRBJ1-1; D gene ambiguous. The CDR3 is 15 amino acids. The germline V gene encodes CDR1 SGHKS and CDR2 YYEKEE (reference sequence). The V end was cut by 0 bases, the J end by 1 base, with 10 bases between. CDR3 amino acids: CASSLAGSSNTEAFF. The CDR3 DNA sequence: TGTGCCAGCAGCTTGGCGGGATCTTCGAACACTGAAGCTTTCTTT.

The CDR3 nucleotides read TGCGCCAGCAGCCGCCCGACAGGGGGAAACAATGAGCAGTTCTTC. This translates into CASSRPTGGNNEQFF. The chain recombines TRBV5-1 with TRBJ2-1, with 9 bases aligning to TRBD1. This CDR3 has 15 amino acids. The V and J ends lost 4 bases and 5 bases, in that order; junction bases with no gene match: 7. The germline V gene encodes CDR1 SGHRS and CDR2 YFSETQ.

The chain has TRBV30 and TRBJ1-4; D may be TRBD1 (5 bases). This CDR3 is 18 amino acids long. V was trimmed by 2 bases and J by 8 bases, leaving 27 bases between them. Germline CDR1 reads GTSNPN; CDR2 reads SVGIG (reference sequence). DNA for the CDR3: TGTGCCTGGAGTTTTTTAACTATGCTTCGACAGACTTCGGAAAAACTGTTTTTT. Translated: CAWSFLTMLRQTSEKLFF.

The chain carries TRBV24-1 and TRBJ2-3, with a weak D call TRBD2 (6 bases). Germline V gene data show CDR1 as KGHDR and CDR2 as SFDVKD. The CDR3 totals 15 residues. V was clipped by 3 bases and J by 1 base, with 10 bases between them. This chain's CDR3 is CATSDRGGGTDTQYF. CDR3 DNA sequence: TGTGCCACCAGTGATCGGGGCGGGGGCACAGATACGCAGTATTTT.

V usage is TRBV7-8 and J usage is TRBJ2-1; no reliable D call. The CDR3 length is 16 residues. Germline CDR1 SGHVS, CDR2 FQNEAQ. V was clipped by 1 base and J by 4 bases, with 14 bases between them. CDR3 amino acids: CASSLEEPTFYNEQFF. The CDR3 region has the DNA TGTGCCAGCAGCTTAGAGGAGCCCACATTTTACAATGAGCAGTTCTTC.

This clone was detected only a few times. J is TRBJ1-2 and V is TRBV2, with 8 bases fitting TRBD1. The CDR3 runs 12 residues. V lost 6 bases and J lost 7; bases outside the gene matches: 4. Germline CDR1 SNHLY, CDR2 FYNNEI. The CDR3 DNA reads as TGTGCCAGCAGGGGAGACAGGGGTGGCTACACCTTC. This encodes CASRGDRGGYTF.

Here the CDR3 reads CASSLGQGKNTIYF. Written as DNA, the CDR3 is TGTGCCAGCAGCCTGGGACAGGGTAAGAACACCATATATTTT. The J gene is TRBJ1-3, the V gene TRBV5-6, with 9 bases lining up with TRBD1. There are 14 residues in the CDR3. With V trimmed by 4 bases and J by 7 bases, 6 bases remained unmatched. CDR1 and CDR2 (germline): SGHDT, YYEEEE.

This clone has just a few counts. The J gene is TRBJ2-2, the V gene TRBV20-1, with a possible D match to TRBD2 (5 bases). Germline V gene sequence: CDR1 DFQATT, CDR2 SNEGSKA (reference sequence). The CDR3 length is 11 residues. The germline V and J ends were trimmed by 2 bases and 7 bases, with 5 bases remaining between them. Written as DNA, the CDR3 is TGCAGTGCTAGAAGCGGCGGGGAGCTGTTTTTT. Translating it yields CSARSGGELFF.

V is TRBV2 and J is TRBJ2-2, with TRBD2 matching over 7 bases. Germline loops: CDR1 SNHLY, CDR2 FYNNEI. V lost 4 bases and J lost 3; bases outside the gene matches: 2. The CDR3 covers 14 residues. The CDR3 DNA sequence: TGTGCCAGCAGTGGGACTAGGGACACCGGGGAGCTGTTTTTT. Its protein product is CASSGTRDTGELFF. The full variable domain, in which reference TRBV2 and TRBJ2-2 provide the parts outside the CDR3, is EPEVTQTPSHQVTQMGQEVILRCVPISNHLYFYWYRQILGQKVEFLVSFYNNEISEKSEIFDDQFSVERPDGSNFTLKIRSTKLEDSAMYFCASSGTRDTGELFFGEGSRLTVL.

The table lists this clone with a count of one. This chain links TRBV2 with TRBJ1-5; D possibly corresponds to TRBD1 (5 bases). Germline values: CDR1 SNHLY, CDR2 FYNNEI. This CDR3 comprises 15 residues. V was trimmed by 3 bases and J by 9 bases, leaving 18 bases between them. Here the CDR3 reads CASSDGGVPRRPQHF. For the CDR3, the DNA is TGTGCCAGCAGTGACGGGGGGGTCCCTAGGCGGCCCCAGCATTTT.

The chain couples TRBV29-1 to TRBJ1-2; perhaps TRBD1 as D (6 bases). Germline values: CDR1 SQVTM, CDR2 ANQGSEA. The germline V and J ends were trimmed by 1 base and 8 bases, with 14 bases remaining between them. This CDR3 region has 13 residues. CDR3 nucleotides: TGCAGCGTTGAAGTAACGGGGGGCGGCGGCTACACCTTC. It translates to CSVEVTGGGGYTF.

V gene TRBV13 combines with J gene TRBJ1-1; D is undetermined. Germline CDR1 PRHDT, CDR2 FYEKMQ (reference sequence). The CDR3 runs 15 residues. The ends were cut back, 5 bases at V and 1 base at J, with 14 bases in the middle. CDR3 sequence reads: CASSLAGSRNTEAFF. The CDR3 bases are TGTGCCAGCAGCCTCGCCGGGTCTAGGAACACTGAAGCTTTCTTT. The full variable domain, its missing parts supplied by reference TRBV13 and TRBJ1-1, is AAGVIQSPRHLIKEKRETATLKCYPIPRHDTVYWYQQGPGQDPQFLISFYEKMQSDKGSIPDRFSAQQFSDYHSELNMSSLELGDSALYFCASSLAGSRNTEAFFGQGTRLTVV.

The genes are TRBV27 and TRBJ2-1, with 8 positions matching TRBD1. V was pared by 8 bases and J by 1 base, with 4 bases of the junction left unmatched. The CDR3 runs to 14 residues. The germline gives CDR1 MNHEY, CDR2 SMNVEV (reference sequence). CDR3 sequence: CASSGTGSYNEQFF. CDR3 in DNA: TGTGCCAGCTCCGGGACAGGTTCCTACAATGAGCAGTTCTTC.

This chain links TRBV4-1 with TRBJ2-3, with 8 bases matching TRBD2. V dropped 7 bases and J dropped 2; count of bases not matched to a gene: 14. Germline loops: CDR1 MGHRA, CDR2 YSYEKL. The CDR3 has 17 amino acids. The CDR3 DNA follows: TGCGCCAGCACCCTACGGGAGGGGACTCAATCCACAGATACGCAGTATTTT. This codes for CASTLREGTQSTDTQYF.

The chain uses TRBV2 and TRBJ1-6, with D tentatively TRBD1 (6 bases). The CDR3 is 14 amino acids. V was trimmed by 6 bases and J by 4 bases, leaving 10 bases between them. Germline lookup yields CDR1 SNHLY and CDR2 FYNNEI. DNA of the CDR3: TGTGCCAGCAGGGTGCAGGGGTATAATTCACCCCTCCACTTT. This translates into CASRVQGYNSPLHF.

The chain combines TRBV18 with TRBJ2-3, with D possibly being TRBD2 (7 bases). The germline gives CDR1 KGHSH, CDR2 LQKENI. The V end lost 4 bases, the J end lost 4 bases, and 15 bases lay between the germline ends. The CDR3 covers 15 residues. In DNA, the CDR3 is TGTGCCAGCTCACAACAGGGACTACAATCAGATACGCAGTATTTT. It codes for CASSQQGLQSDTQYF.

The J gene is TRBJ1-2, the V gene TRBV18, with 8 bases that match TRBD1. CDR1 is KGHSH and CDR2 is LQKENI in the germline V gene. CDR3 length equals 14 residues. J gave up 8 bases and V 3 bases, and 8 bases lay outside the gene matches. The CDR3 nucleotides read TGTGCCAGCTCACCCTTTGACAGGGGAAGCGGCTACACCTTC. Translation: CASSPFDRGSGYTF.

This clone occurred a few times. The chain carries TRBV7-9 and TRBJ1-3; unclear D gene. Trimming left V 5 bases short and J 0 bases short, with 11 bases between. Germline-derived CDR1 and CDR2 are SEHNR and FQNEAQ (reference sequence). The CDR3 sequence is 15 residues long. The CDR3 reads CASSPHGSSGNTIYF. CDR3 nucleotides: TGTGCCAGCAGCCCCCACGGGAGCTCTGGAAACACCATATATTTT. The full variable domain, with the rest looked up from reference TRBV7-9 and TRBJ1-3, is DTGVSQNPRHKITKRGQNVTFRCDPISEHNRLYWYRQTLGQGPEFLTYFQNEAQLEKSRLLSDRFSAERPKGSFSTLEIQRTEQGDSAMYLCASSPHGSSGNTIYFGEGSWLTVV.

This clone was seen only once. The gene calls are TRBV6-5 and TRBJ1-2; 10 bases agree with TRBD1. Losses at the gene ends were 6 bases for V and 4 bases for J; bases not matched to a gene: 5. Per the germline V gene, CDR1 is MNHEY and CDR2 is SVGAGI. The length of the CDR3 is 14 residues. CDR3 region: CASRGTGESYGYTF. DNA for the CDR3: TGTGCCAGCAGGGGGACAGGGGAAAGCTATGGCTACACCTTC.

The chain combines TRBV4-2 with TRBJ1-2, with a tentative D call TRBD1 (5 bases). With 1 base removed from V and 0 bases from J, the gap between germline ends came to 9 bases. The germline gives CDR1 LGHNA, CDR2 YNFKEQ. CDR3 length equals 15 residues. In nucleotides, the CDR3 is TGTGCCAGCAGCCAAGGGGGGGGAGCTAACTATGGCTACACCTTC. This encodes CASSQGGGANYGYTF.

The V gene is TRBV6-1, the J gene TRBJ1-5; tentative D call: TRBD1 (5 bases). The CDR3 is made up of 17 amino acids. Germline V gives CDR1 MNHNS, CDR2 SASEGT. V was clipped by 3 bases and J by 0 bases, with 15 bases between them. CDR3 protein: CASSDPGGTDSNQPQHF. The CDR3 bases are TGTGCCAGCAGTGACCCTGGGGGGACCGATAGCAATCAGCCCCAGCATTTT.

The genes are TRBV29-1 and TRBJ1-2, with 11 bases identical to TRBD1. V was pared by 0 bases and J by 1 base, with 7 bases of the junction left unmatched. The CDR3 contains 17 residues. Germline CDR1 SQVTM, CDR2 ANQGSEA. The chain's CDR3 is CSVEENRDRGINYGYTF. The CDR3 nucleotides read TGCAGCGTTGAAGAAAACCGGGACAGGGGGATTAACTATGGCTACACCTTC.

This chain joins TRBV19 and TRBJ2-2; 7 bases match TRBD1. This CDR3 has 12 amino acids. Germline CDR1 is LNHDA and CDR2 is SQIVND (reference sequence). Trimming at V came to 8 bases and at J to 6 bases, leaving 3 bases not matched to a gene. The DNA of the CDR3 is TGTGCCAGTGAGACAGGGCCCGGGGAGCTGTTTTTT. Encoded protein: CASETGPGELFF.